Below are 26 T cell receptor beta chains sequenced from a single sample in a study of CD8+ T cells in alopecia areata. Extracted from the samples, RNA was reverse transcribed into cDNA to serve as the sequencing template. Only in-frame clones appear in the TCRdb table, and some are missing; sequencing was by immunoSEQ multiplex PCR. Seen here are about 140,000 clones, about 51% observed once, and the top ten hold roughly 0.92%. Sequenced material: CD4+ T cells sorted from blood, taken at week 0. Receptors originate from a human donor with alopecia areata.

This clone was observed once. This chain joins TRBV7-3 and TRBJ2-1; 13 bases match TRBD2. With V trimmed by 3 bases and J by 6 bases, 2 bases remained unmatched. The germline gives CDR1 SGHTA, CDR2 FQGTGA. The CDR3 is 15 amino acids. The CDR3 DNA is TGTGCCAGCAGCTTGGGACTAGCGGGACCCAATGAGCAGTTCTTC. Translation gives CASSLGLAGPNEQFF.

In nucleotides, the CDR3 is TGTGCTAGTGGCCCAGGGACAGGGCCGATGGATACGCAGTATTTT. This gives the protein CASGPGTGPMDTQYF. V usage is TRBV12-5 and J usage is TRBJ2-3; 9 positions match TRBD1. Germline V CDR1 and CDR2: LGHNT, FRNRAP. The CDR3 contains 15 residues. The J segment lost 6 bases and the V segment lost 6 bases, leaving 10 bases of the junction unmatched.

This rearrangement joins TRBV5-4 to TRBJ2-1; TRBD1 might be the D (6 bases). Deletions cut 4 bases from V and 0 bases from J, with 11 bases between. In germline, CDR1 is SGHNT, CDR2 YYREEE (reference sequence). The CDR3 contains 15 residues. The CDR3 DNA is TGTGCCAGCAGCCCCGACAGGAACTCCTACAATGAGCAGTTCTTC. Its translation is CASSPDRNSYNEQFF.

The genes are TRBV2 and TRBJ1-1; D is unresolved. The CDR3 totals 12 residues. Trimming shortened V by 7 bases and J by 7 bases, and 13 bases separated the two germline ends. CDR1 is SNHLY, CDR2 FYNNEI, per germline. CDR3 in DNA: TGTGCCAGCATTCCGGGAGGCGGTGAAGCTTTCTTT. It is translated as CASIPGGGEAFF. Combining the CDR3 with reference TRBV2 and TRBJ1-1 gives the whole variable domain EPEVTQTPSHQVTQMGQEVILRCVPISNHLYFYWYRQILGQKVEFLVSFYNNEISEKSEIFDDQFSVERPDGSNFTLKIRSTKLEDSAMYFCASIPGGGEAFFGQGTRLTVV.

This clone was seen more than once but under ten times. The chain uses TRBV6-5 and TRBJ1-2, with a tentative D call TRBD1 (6 bases). CDR3 size: 13 residues. Germline V CDR1 and CDR2: MNHEY, SVGAGI. The V gene lost 6 bases and the J gene lost 7 bases, with 15 bases spanning the gap. DNA for the CDR3: TGTGCCAGCAGCGATTCCCAGGGGACTGGCTACACCTTC. Amino acid sequence: CASSDSQGTGYTF.

A few counts support this clone. The J gene is TRBJ1-1, the V gene TRBV19; D gene unclear. The CDR3 covers 13 residues. Trimming left V 7 bases short and J 1 base short, with 10 bases between. From germline, CDR1 is LNHDA and CDR2 SQIVND (reference sequence). CDR3 in amino acids: CASTERRNTEAFF. The CDR3 DNA follows: TGTGCCAGTACCGAACGACGGAACACTGAAGCTTTCTTT.

This clone was counted only a few times. V gene TRBV6-5 combines with J gene TRBJ2-7; D not resolved. The CDR3 runs 15 residues. Germline V lookup: CDR1 MNHEY, CDR2 SVGAGI. V shed 0 bases and J shed 5 bases, with 14 bases lying between them. In nucleotides, the CDR3 is TGTGCCAGCAGTTACTCGCCACGGCCGTCCCACGAGCAGTACTTC. Encoded protein: CASSYSPRPSHEQYF.

There are a few counts of this clone. The chain joins TRBV29-1 to TRBJ2-5; perhaps TRBD1 as D (6 bases). The CDR3 is 14 residues long. Germline assignment: CDR1 SQVTM and CDR2 ANQGSEA. V lost 5 bases and J 1 base, leaving 14 bases between the germline ends. In DNA form, the CDR3 reads TGCAGCGTTAGGGCAGACAGGATCCAAGAGACCCAGTACTTC. This gives the protein CSVRADRIQETQYF.

The sample holds one count of this clone. The chain combines TRBV2 with TRBJ1-1, with TRBD1 identical over 8 bases. The junction had 9 bases not matched to a gene; V was cut back by 8 bases and J by 10 bases. This CDR3 spans 12 amino acids. CDR1 SNHLY and CDR2 FYNNEI come from the germline V gene. This CDR3 reads CASSGQARGAFF. The CDR3 DNA follows: TGTGCCAGCTCGGGACAGGCTAGGGGAGCTTTCTTT.

The rearrangement joins TRBV29-1 to TRBJ2-7; a possible D gene is TRBD1 (7 bases). CDR3 length: 16 residues. Trimming shortened V by 4 bases and J by 0 bases, and 19 bases separated the two germline ends. Germline-derived CDR1 and CDR2 are SQVTM and ANQGSEA. In DNA form, the CDR3 reads TGCAGCGTTGGATCCAGGGGGGAGCTTGGCTCCTACGAGCAGTACTTC. Its protein product is CSVGSRGELGSYEQYF.

The V call is TRBV5-1, the J call TRBJ2-1, with TRBD1 identical over 8 bases. Per germline, CDR1 SGHRS and CDR2 YFSETQ. The V gene end was trimmed by 6 bases and the J gene end by 7 bases; junction bases not matched to a gene: 15. The CDR3 runs to 16 residues. The CDR3 DNA reads TGCGCCAGCACCCAAGGACAGGGACATACGGGGAATGAGCAGTTCTTC. Encoded protein: CASTQGQGHTGNEQFF.

CDR3 loop: CSASTGVGQPQHF. The DNA of the CDR3 is TGCAGCGCGTCGACAGGGGTGGGTCAGCCCCAGCATTTT. J is TRBJ1-5 and V is TRBV29-1, with 8 bases that match TRBD1. The CDR3 totals 13 residues. Germline V gives CDR1 SQVTM, CDR2 ANQGSEA. V lost 7 bases, J lost 6 bases, and 8 bases stayed unmatched.

The chain is built from TRBV27 and TRBJ1-5; D is perhaps TRBD1 (6 bases). Trimming shortened V by 0 bases and J by 11 bases, and 20 bases separated the two germline ends. This CDR3 region has 16 residues. Per germline, CDR1 MNHEY and CDR2 SMNVEV (reference sequence). The CDR3 DNA follows: TGTGCCAGCAGTTTATCGATCGGGGCAGGGGAGAGGTCCCAGCATTTT. Translating it yields CASSLSIGAGERSQHF.

This clone was seen a handful of times. The genes are TRBV7-2 and TRBJ2-1; 9 positions match TRBD2. With V trimmed by 5 bases and J by 3 bases, 8 bases remained unmatched. Germline V gives CDR1 SGHTA, CDR2 FQGNSA. This CDR3 comprises 16 residues. The CDR3 spells CASSPTTSGHYNEQFF. DNA of the CDR3: TGTGCCAGCAGCCCGACGACTAGCGGCCACTACAATGAGCAGTTCTTC.

The gene calls are TRBV5-5 and TRBJ1-4, with D maybe TRBD1 (5 bases). V shed 6 bases and J shed 4 bases, with 13 bases lying between them. This CDR3 spans 14 amino acids. Germline V gives CDR1 SGHKS, CDR2 YYEKEE (reference sequence). CDR3 DNA sequence: TGTGCCAGCACCCTCGGGGGGAGTAATGAAAAACTGTTTTTT. It encodes CASTLGGSNEKLFF.

DNA for the CDR3: TGTGCCAGCAGCATGACACGGAACACTGAAGCTTTCTTT. Translating gives CASSMTRNTEAFF. V and J are TRBV7-2 and TRBJ1-1, with unresolved D. This CDR3 spans 13 amino acids. V lost 5 bases and J lost 1, with 8 bases in between. CDR1 and CDR2 (germline): SGHTA, FQGNSA.

This clone was seen a few times. This same CDR3 is encoded by further DNA sequences in the sample. V gene TRBV7-2 combines with J gene TRBJ1-2; D call uncertain. The CDR3 totals 12 residues. CDR1 is SGHTA, CDR2 FQGNSA, per germline. The germline V and J ends were trimmed by 5 bases and 4 bases, with 8 bases remaining between them. CDR3 protein: CASSLRTYGYTF. CDR3 in DNA: TGTGCCAGCAGCCTAAGGACCTATGGCTACACCTTC.

This clone was found a few times. The chain joins TRBV28 to TRBJ2-1, with 8 bases lining up with TRBD2. This CDR3 is built from 14 residues. Germline assignment: CDR1 MDHEN and CDR2 SYDVKM. V trimming: 8 bases; J trimming: 2 bases; junction bases outside the gene matches: 5. CDR3: CASQKRETYNEQFF. In DNA, the CDR3 is TGTGCCAGCCAGAAGCGGGAGACCTACAATGAGCAGTTCTTC. The full variable domain, rest sourced from reference TRBV28 and TRBJ2-1, is DVKVTQSSRYLVKRTGEKVFLECVQDMDHENMFWYRQDPGLGLRLIYFSYDVKMKEKGDIPEGYSVSREKKERFSLILESASTNQTSMYLCASQKRETYNEQFFGPGTRLTVL.

This chain uses TRBV28 with TRBJ2-7, with D hard to call. This CDR3 contains 11 residues. Per germline, CDR1 MDHEN and CDR2 SYDVKM. The ends were cut back, 10 bases at V and 1 base at J, with 8 bases in the middle. CDR3 amino acids: CATEVSYEQYF. The CDR3 bases are TGTGCCACCGAGGTGTCCTACGAGCAGTACTTC.

This rearrangement joins TRBV15 to TRBJ2-4; a weak D match, TRBD1 (6 bases). There are 17 residues in the CDR3. V was pared by 4 bases and J by 0 bases, with 16 bases between. CDR1 is LNHNV, CDR2 YYDKDF, per germline (reference sequence). CDR3 in amino acids: CATSTSWGQVAKNIQYF. The DNA of the CDR3 is TGTGCCACCAGCACCTCCTGGGGACAAGTAGCCAAAAACATTCAGTACTTC.

The CDR3 is CASRPRAGELFF. CDR3 coding DNA: TGTGCCAGCAGACCAAGGGCCGGGGAGCTGTTTTTT. The genes are TRBV7-9 and TRBJ2-2, with D uncertain. Trimming removed 6 bases from V and 6 bases from J, with 8 bases in between. Germline values: CDR1 SEHNR, CDR2 FQNEAQ (reference sequence). The CDR3 is made up of 12 amino acids.

In this sample, this clone turned up a few times. The chain joins TRBV7-8 to TRBJ2-1; the D call may be TRBD1 or TRBD2 (6 bases each). Trimming left V 7 bases short and J 5 bases short, with 15 bases between. This CDR3 has 14 amino acids. Germline assignment: CDR1 SGHVS and CDR2 FQNEAQ. The CDR3 loop is CASKEGVQNNEQFF. The CDR3 DNA is TGTGCCAGCAAGGAGGGGGTCCAGAACAATGAGCAGTTCTTC.

The rearrangement links TRBV11-1 to TRBJ2-6, with D hard to call. CDR1 and CDR2 from the germline V gene are SGHAT and FQDESV (reference sequence). The ends were cut back, 6 bases at V and 1 base at J, with 7 bases in the middle. The CDR3 has 14 amino acids. The DNA for the CDR3 is TGTGCCAGCAGTCGAAGATCTGGGGCCAACGTCCTGACTTTC. Translation gives CASSRRSGANVLTF.

The V call is TRBV9, the J call TRBJ1-1; weak D call: TRBD1 (5 bases). With 1 base removed from V and 7 bases from J, the gap between germline ends came to 11 bases. CDR3 size: 13 residues. The germline gives CDR1 SGDLS, CDR2 YYNGEE. DNA of the CDR3: TGTGCCAGCAGCGTACACCCCGACAGTGAAGCTTTCTTT. Amino acids: CASSVHPDSEAFF.

The CDR3 spells CASSFGTGEATNEKLFF. As DNA, the CDR3 is TGTGCCAGCAGCTTTGGGACAGGGGAGGCAACTAATGAAAAACTGTTTTTT. The chain links TRBV5-6 to TRBJ1-4; 10 bases are shared with TRBD1. From germline, CDR1 is SGHDT and CDR2 YYEEEE. After removal of 2 bases from V and 0 bases from J, the junction contained 4 bases not matched to a gene. CDR3 length: 17 amino acids.

About this clone itself: This same CDR3 is encoded by further DNA sequences in the sample. This sequence joins TRBV18 and TRBJ2-5; D unresolved. V lost 3 bases to trimming and J lost 2 bases, with 1 base between them. The CDR3 totals 11 residues. Germline V gene sequence: CDR1 KGHSH, CDR2 LQKENI. For the CDR3, the DNA is TGTGCCAGCTCACCTCAAGAGACCCAGTACTTC. It codes for CASSPQETQYF.